Listed below are T cell receptor beta chains from one sample, sequenced in a study of response to subunit inactivated influenza vaccine. MiXCR, run by TCRdb on the RT-PCR reads, gives a single entry per CDR3 protein. The sample includes about 530,000 distinct CDR3 sequences, 10% to 15% of them seen just once. Source: PBMCs from blood, taken on the day of vaccination. The origin of the receptors is a man aged 45-65 years who received an inactivated influenza vaccine. Both conserved end residues are part of each CDR3. Each record gives: V gene, J gene, clone size, D gene, CDR3 protein, CDR3 DNA. D genes are given only for firm matches. Size values are once, few and many counts, or a class for expanded clones, and some rows have none.

v_call: TRBV20-1; j_call: TRBJ1-5; clone_size: .; d_call: .; cdr3_aa: CSARLDFLPGQPQHF; cdr3_nt: TGCAGTGCTAGGTTGGACTTCCTTCCCGGTCAGCCCCAGCATTTT
v_call: TRBV27; j_call: TRBJ2-7; clone_size: few; d_call: TRBD1; cdr3_aa: CASSRRGPLSYEQYF; cdr3_nt: TGTGCCAGCAGCCGCAGGGGGCCCCTCTCCTACGAGCAGTACTTC
v_call: TRBV2; j_call: TRBJ1-5; clone_size: few; d_call: .; cdr3_aa: CASSEGRGAKSPQHF; cdr3_nt: TGTGCCAGCAGTGAGGGACGGGGGGCGAAGTCGCCCCAGCATTTT
v_call: TRBV5-1; j_call: TRBJ1-5; clone_size: .; d_call: .; cdr3_aa: CASSLGPISNQPQHF; cdr3_nt: TGCGCCAGCAGCCTGGGCCCGATTAGCAATCAGCCCCAGCATTTT
v_call: TRBV20-1; j_call: TRBJ2-1; clone_size: .; d_call: .; cdr3_aa: CSARVGSGHSSYNEQFF; cdr3_nt: TGCAGTGCTAGAGTTGGTAGCGGACACAGCTCCTACAATGAGCAGTTCTTC
v_call: TRBV10-3; j_call: TRBJ2-1; clone_size: many; d_call: TRBD1; cdr3_aa: CAISVTGTGVYNEQFF; cdr3_nt: TGTGCCATCAGTGTAACCGGGACAGGGGTCTACAATGAGCAGTTCTTC
v_call: TRBV6-1; j_call: TRBJ2-2; clone_size: .; d_call: .; cdr3_aa: CASSDGWELFF; cdr3_nt: TGTGCCAGCAGTGACGGGTGGGAGCTGTTTTTT
v_call: TRBV9; j_call: TRBJ2-3; clone_size: .; d_call: TRBD1; cdr3_aa: CASTDRASTDTQYF; cdr3_nt: TGTGCCAGCACCGACAGGGCTAGCACAGATACGCAGTATTTT
v_call: TRBV9; j_call: TRBJ2-1; clone_size: few; d_call: TRBD1; cdr3_aa: CASSVLDRAVEQFF; cdr3_nt: TGTGCCAGCAGCGTACTCGACAGGGCGGTTGAGCAGTTCTTC
v_call: TRBV28; j_call: TRBJ2-7; clone_size: many; d_call: TRBD2; cdr3_aa: CASSLGTSGRAYEQYF; cdr3_nt: TGTGCCAGCAGTTTAGGGACTAGCGGGAGGGCCTACGAGCAGTACTTC
v_call: TRBV20-1; j_call: TRBJ2-1; clone_size: few; d_call: TRBD1; cdr3_aa: CSARNPSGQLNEQFF; cdr3_nt: TGCAGTGCTAGAAATCCCTCGGGACAGCTCAATGAGCAGTTCTTC
v_call: TRBV6-5; j_call: TRBJ2-7; clone_size: few; d_call: TRBD2; cdr3_aa: CASSYEPGGPEQYF; cdr3_nt: TGTGCCAGCAGTTACGAACCGGGGGGGCCTGAGCAGTACTTC
v_call: TRBV3-1; j_call: TRBJ2-7; clone_size: few; d_call: .; cdr3_aa: CASSQRPPYEQYF; cdr3_nt: TGTGCCAGCAGCCAGCGGCCTCCCTACGAGCAGTACTTC
v_call: TRBV11-2; j_call: TRBJ2-7; clone_size: .; d_call: TRBD2; cdr3_aa: CASSLEGLGSIPYEQYF; cdr3_nt: TGTGCCAGCAGCTTAGAGGGACTAGGCTCGATCCCTTACGAGCAGTACTTC
v_call: TRBV29-1; j_call: TRBJ2-1; clone_size: few; d_call: TRBD1; cdr3_aa: CSVEFDRDYNEQFF; cdr3_nt: TGCAGCGTTGAGTTCGACAGGGACTACAATGAGCAGTTCTTC
v_call: TRBV19; j_call: TRBJ2-2; clone_size: few; d_call: TRBD2; cdr3_aa: CASSTRTSGITGELFF; cdr3_nt: TGTGCCAGTAGTACCCGGACTAGCGGGATCACCGGGGAGCTGTTTTTT
v_call: TRBV12-3/TRBV12-4; j_call: TRBJ2-7; clone_size: few; d_call: .; cdr3_aa: CASSWVVGYEQYF; cdr3_nt: TGTGCCAGCAGTTGGGTAGTTGGATACGAGCAGTACTTC
v_call: TRBV20-1; j_call: TRBJ2-7; clone_size: .; d_call: TRBD2; cdr3_aa: CSAGGLAPSYEQYF; cdr3_nt: TGCAGTGCGGGGGGACTAGCGCCCTCCTACGAGCAGTACTTC
v_call: TRBV7-8; j_call: TRBJ2-5; clone_size: .; d_call: .; cdr3_aa: CASSLRESGSGQYF; cdr3_nt: TGTGCCAGCAGCCTCAGGGAGTCGGGAAGCGGCCAGTACTTC
v_call: TRBV7-8; j_call: TRBJ2-7; clone_size: .; d_call: TRBD1; cdr3_aa: CATQRRQGNYEQYF; cdr3_nt: TGTGCCACACAACGCCGACAGGGCAACTACGAGCAGTACTTC
v_call: TRBV6-1; j_call: TRBJ1-6; clone_size: .; d_call: .; cdr3_aa: CASSLRLYAYNSPLHF; cdr3_nt: TGTGCCAGCAGCCTAAGATTATATGCGTATAATTCACCCCTCCACTTT
v_call: TRBV5-1; j_call: TRBJ2-1; clone_size: .; d_call: TRBD1; cdr3_aa: CASSKGQALNEQFF; cdr3_nt: TGCGCCAGCAGCAAGGGACAGGCCCTGAATGAGCAGTTCTTC
v_call: TRBV29-1; j_call: TRBJ2-7; clone_size: .; d_call: .; cdr3_aa: CSATTDAYEQYF; cdr3_nt: TGCAGCGCCACGACCGATGCCTACGAGCAGTACTTC
v_call: TRBV28; j_call: TRBJ1-2; clone_size: many; d_call: .; cdr3_aa: CASSGQSYGYTF; cdr3_nt: TGTGCCAGCAGCGGACAGTCCTATGGCTACACCTTC
v_call: TRBV4-1; j_call: TRBJ1-1; clone_size: .; d_call: .; cdr3_aa: CASSQGPRGVGNTEAFF; cdr3_nt: TGCGCCAGCAGCCAAGGACCAAGGGGAGTGGGGAACACTGAAGCTTTCTTT
v_call: TRBV4-1; j_call: TRBJ1-5; clone_size: few; d_call: .; cdr3_aa: CASSQEPQGSNQPQHF; cdr3_nt: TGCGCCAGCAGCCAAGAACCCCAGGGGAGCAATCAGCCCCAGCATTTT
v_call: TRBV5-1; j_call: TRBJ1-1; clone_size: .; d_call: .; cdr3_aa: CASSLALPGREAFF; cdr3_nt: TGCGCCAGCAGCTTGGCGCTTCCAGGGCGTGAAGCTTTCTTT
v_call: TRBV4-1; j_call: TRBJ1-5; clone_size: few; d_call: .; cdr3_aa: CASSQGDRGWGVAQHF; cdr3_nt: TGCGCCAGCAGCCAAGGAGACAGAGGTTGGGGCGTGGCCCAGCATTTT
v_call: TRBV4-3; j_call: TRBJ2-5; clone_size: few; d_call: .; cdr3_aa: CASSLSETRGKATQYF; cdr3_nt: TGCGCCAGCAGCCTGAGCGAAACCCGGGGAAAGGCGACCCAGTACTTC
v_call: TRBV5-1; j_call: TRBJ2-3; clone_size: many; d_call: TRBD2; cdr3_aa: CASSLALSGATDTQYF; cdr3_nt: TGCGCCAGCAGCTTGGCCCTCAGCGGGGCCACAGATACGCAGTATTTT
v_call: TRBV7-2; j_call: TRBJ2-1; clone_size: few; d_call: .; cdr3_aa: CASRIGGGEQFF; cdr3_nt: TGTGCCAGCAGAATAGGGGGGGGTGAGCAGTTCTTC
v_call: TRBV7-2; j_call: TRBJ1-4; clone_size: .; d_call: .; cdr3_aa: CASSLAPLGGTNEKLFF; cdr3_nt: TGTGCCAGCAGCTTAGCGCCCCTTGGAGGGACTAATGAAAAACTGTTTTTT
v_call: TRBV7-9; j_call: TRBJ2-5; clone_size: .; d_call: .; cdr3_aa: CASAPLGGVAQETQYF; cdr3_nt: TGTGCCAGCGCCCCTTTAGGGGGAGTTGCCCAAGAGACCCAGTACTTC
v_call: TRBV12-3/TRBV12-4; j_call: TRBJ2-3; clone_size: many; d_call: TRBD2; cdr3_aa: CASSFAGGAQDTQYF; cdr3_nt: TGTGCCAGCAGTTTCGCGGGGGGTGCCCAAGATACGCAGTATTTT
v_call: TRBV6-2/TRBV6-3; j_call: TRBJ2-2; clone_size: few; d_call: .; cdr3_aa: CASNILGTGELFF; cdr3_nt: TGTGCCAGCAACATATTGGGTACCGGGGAGCTGTTTTTT
v_call: TRBV3-1; j_call: TRBJ2-7; clone_size: .; d_call: .; cdr3_aa: CASSPTPSGESSYEQYF; cdr3_nt: TGTGCCAGCAGCCCGACTCCCTCGGGGGAGAGTTCCTACGAGCAGTACTTC
v_call: TRBV20-1; j_call: TRBJ2-7; clone_size: .; d_call: TRBD1; cdr3_aa: CSAARDRYYEQYF; cdr3_nt: TGCAGTGCGGCCCGGGACAGATATTACGAGCAGTACTTC
v_call: TRBV5-1; j_call: TRBJ2-1; clone_size: few; d_call: TRBD2; cdr3_aa: CASSLVGTKGNEQFF; cdr3_nt: TGCGCCAGCAGCTTAGTTGGGACTAAAGGCAATGAGCAGTTCTTC
v_call: TRBV11-1; j_call: TRBJ2-7; clone_size: once; d_call: .; cdr3_aa: CTSSLRGYEQYF; cdr3_nt: TGTACCAGCAGCCTTCGTGGCTACGAGCAGTACTTC
v_call: TRBV14; j_call: TRBJ2-3; clone_size: few; d_call: .; cdr3_aa: CASSLLWSTQGPDTQYF; cdr3_nt: TGTGCCAGCAGCCTACTTTGGAGCACCCAGGGGCCAGATACGCAGTATTTT
v_call: TRBV9; j_call: TRBJ2-7; clone_size: .; d_call: TRBD1; cdr3_aa: CASSYNDRGNPYEQYF; cdr3_nt: TGTGCCAGCAGCTATAATGACAGGGGGAACCCCTACGAGCAGTACTTC
v_call: TRBV7-9; j_call: TRBJ2-7; clone_size: few; d_call: .; cdr3_aa: CASSLAPRATYEQYF; cdr3_nt: TGTGCCAGCAGCTTAGCACCAAGGGCGACCTACGAGCAGTACTTC
v_call: TRBV20-1; j_call: TRBJ2-5; clone_size: many; d_call: TRBD2; cdr3_aa: CSARGLAGRGSETQYF; cdr3_nt: TGCAGTGCTAGAGGACTAGCGGGGCGAGGGTCGGAGACCCAGTACTTC
v_call: TRBV20-1; j_call: TRBJ2-1; clone_size: many; d_call: TRBD2; cdr3_aa: CSAREGLAGYNEQFF; cdr3_nt: TGCAGTGCTAGAGAGGGACTAGCGGGATACAATGAGCAGTTCTTC
v_call: TRBV19; j_call: TRBJ1-1; clone_size: .; d_call: TRBD1; cdr3_aa: CASSTTGLAEAFF; cdr3_nt: TGTGCCAGTAGTACGACAGGGTTGGCTGAAGCTTTCTTT
v_call: TRBV28; j_call: TRBJ2-7; clone_size: many; d_call: .; cdr3_aa: CASSFTGLNEQYF; cdr3_nt: TGTGCCAGCAGTTTCACCGGACTAAACGAGCAGTACTTC
v_call: TRBV7-2; j_call: TRBJ2-4; clone_size: .; d_call: .; cdr3_aa: CASSLQGPPNIQYF; cdr3_nt: TGTGCCAGCAGCTTACAGGGACCCCCAAACATTCAGTACTTC
v_call: TRBV18; j_call: TRBJ2-1; clone_size: few; d_call: TRBD1; cdr3_aa: CASSPPGQPNNEQFF; cdr3_nt: TGTGCCAGCTCCCCTCCGGGACAGCCTAACAATGAGCAGTTCTTC
v_call: TRBV7-2; j_call: TRBJ2-7; clone_size: .; d_call: TRBD2; cdr3_aa: CASSQILSGVGGNEQYF; cdr3_nt: TGTGCCAGCAGCCAGATCCTTAGCGGGGTCGGCGGGAACGAGCAGTACTTC